What follows are 29 T cell receptor beta chains derived from one specimen sequenced in a study of post-analysis software for immune sequencing data. What these receptors recognize is not known. Unique molecular identifiers were carried by the TCR beta cDNA libraries. TCRdb reanalysed the PCR reads using MiXCR and keeps one entry per CDR3 protein. The profile covers about 260,000 distinct CDR3 sequences, with 36% appearing a single time and under 5.5% taken by the ten largest. Whole-study findings and limits: Patients showed TRBV5-6, TRBV5-1 and TRBV20-1 among about five TRBV segments more frequent than in controls.

The sequenced sample consisted of blood. These receptors were collected from a girl aged 5-17 years with multiple sclerosis.

A word on this clonotype: A read error may explain this, as a much larger clone is one base away. This CDR3 reads CAGSLGSDTQYF. Here the CDR3 DNA reads TGTGCCGGCAGTTTGGGTTCAGATACGCAGTATTTT. V usage is TRBV28 and J usage is TRBJ2-3; D is ambiguous. The CDR3 has 12 residues. From germline, CDR1 is MDHEN and CDR2 SYDVKM.

This clonotype appeared many times. The V and J genes are TRBV3-1 and TRBJ1-2; tentatively, D is TRBD1 (6 bases). The length of the CDR3 is 16 residues. From germline, CDR1 is LGHDT and CDR2 YNNKEL (reference sequence). V shed 0 bases and J shed 4 bases, with 15 bases lying between them. DNA of the CDR3: TGTGCCAGCAGCCAAGAACGCGGCAGGGGAATCTATGGCTACACCTTC. This gives the protein CASSQERGRGIYGYTF. The full variable domain, in which reference TRBV3-1 and TRBJ1-2 provide the parts outside the CDR3, is DTAVSQTPKYLVTQMGNDKSIKCEQNLGHDTMYWYKQDSKKFLKIMFSYNNKELIINETVPNRFSPKSPDKAHLNLHINSLELGDSAVYFCASSQERGRGIYGYTFGSGTRLTVV.

A word on this clonotype: This may come from a read error, since a much larger clone is one base off. The V call is TRBV20-1, the J call TRBJ2-5, with 14 bases aligning to TRBD2. This CDR3 contains 14 residues. With 5 bases clipped from V and 9 bases from J, the junction kept 8 bases outside the gene matches. Germline assignment: CDR1 DFQATT and CDR2 SNEGSKA (reference sequence). CDR3 DNA sequence: TGCAGTGCTTCGGGACTAGCGGGAGATGAGGCCCAGTACTTC. Protein product: CSASGLAGDEAQYF.

The chain employs TRBV20-1 and TRBJ2-7, with 10 bases lining up with TRBD2. V lost 6 bases, J lost 4 bases, and 9 bases stayed unmatched. The germline CDR1 and CDR2 sequences are DFQATT and SNEGSKA (reference sequence). CDR3 length equals 14 residues. CDR3 sequence reads: CSATLAGVRYEQYF. The CDR3 DNA reads TGCAGTGCCACGCTAGCGGGAGTTAGGTACGAGCAGTACTTC.

As to this clonotype: This CDR3 is missing its conserved last phenylalanine or tryptophan, likely due to a read error. V is TRBV29-1 and J is TRBJ1-2, with TRBD1 as a possible D gene (5 bases). CDR3 length: 11 residues. V was cut by 3 bases and J by 8 bases, with 10 bases left in between. In germline, CDR1 is SQVTM, CDR2 ANQGSEA. As DNA, the CDR3 is TGCAGCGTTGAGCGGGGGTCAGGCTACACCTGC. This sequence encodes CSVERGSGYTC.

At least ten counts were recorded for this clonotype. The chain links TRBV7-2 to TRBJ1-5; 7 nucleotides match TRBD1. V shed 3 bases and J 0 bases; nucleotides not matched to a gene: 5. Germline CDR1 reads SGHTA; CDR2 reads FQGNSA. The CDR3 has 16 residues. As DNA, the CDR3 is TGTGCCAGCAGCTTCGCAGGGGGGTATAGCAATCAGCCCCAGCATTTT. Amino acid sequence: CASSFAGGYSNQPQHF. The full variable domain, rest sourced from reference TRBV7-2 and TRBJ1-5, is GAGVSQSPSNKVTEKGKDVELRCDPISGHTALYWYRQSLGQGLEFLIYFQGNSAPDKSGLPSDRFSAERTGGSVSTLTIQRTQQEDSAVYLCASSFAGGYSNQPQHFGDGTRLSIL.

Comments on this clonotype: This may be a read error: a much more frequent sequence differs by one nucleotide. The V gene is TRBV29-1, the J gene TRBJ2-4, with D perhaps TRBD1 or TRBD2 (5 bases each). The closer fit of TRBJ2-7 to the DNA end suggests the J call may be wrong. CDR3 length equals 13 residues. Germline V gene data show CDR1 as SQVTM and CDR2 as ANQGSEA. This CDR3 is CGAREGQGGEQYF. CDR3 in DNA: TGCGGCGCCCGAGAGGGGCAGGGTGGCGAGCAGTACTTC.

The CDR3 here is CASSYWLTAGGELFF. CDR3 DNA sequence: TGTGCCAGCAGTTACTGGCTAACGGCTGGCGGGGAGCTGTTTTTT. This sequence joins TRBV6-5 and TRBJ2-2; D unresolved. Germline V CDR1 and CDR2: MNHEY, SVGAGI. CDR3 length equals 15 residues. The V end was cut by 1 base, the J end by 7 bases, with 13 bases between.

This clonotype was detected a few times. J is TRBJ2-2 and V is TRBV2; D remains unclear. The V gene's germline CDR1 is SNHLY and CDR2 FYNNEI. Trimming stripped 4 bases from V and 10 bases from J, with 7 bases between. This CDR3 has 11 amino acids. The CDR3 DNA reads TGTGCCAGCAGTGGTTTCGAGGAGCTGTTTTTT. Translation gives CASSGFEELFF.

This clonotype was seen at least ten times. The chain has TRBV6-5 and TRBJ2-3; 7 nucleotides agree with TRBD1. The CDR3 has 18 amino acids. V lost 2 bases and J lost 3; bases outside the gene matches: 14. Germline V CDR1 and CDR2: MNHEY, SVGAGI. The CDR3 sequence: CASSYGKTGRSLTDTQYF. CDR3 in DNA: TGTGCCAGCAGTTACGGAAAGACAGGGCGCTCGCTAACAGATACGCAGTATTTT.

This clonotype was counted a few times. The CDR3 nucleotides are TGTGCCAGCAGTGAAGCGCTTCATTTTGAAGGGCTGTTTTTT. Its protein is CASSEALHFEGLFF. The rearrangement uses TRBV2 and TRBJ2-2; the D is unclear. CDR3 length equals 14 residues. Germline loops: CDR1 SNHLY, CDR2 FYNNEI. With 0 bases removed from V and 13 bases from J, the gap between germline ends came to 15 bases. Full variable domain (outside the CDR3, taken from reference TRBV2 and TRBJ2-2): EPEVTQTPSHQVTQMGQEVILRCVPISNHLYFYWYRQILGQKVEFLVSFYNNEISEKSEIFDDQFSVERPDGSNFTLKIRSTKLEDSAMYFCASSEALHFEGLFFGEGSRLTVL.

This chain connects TRBV29-1 to TRBJ2-5, with 8 nucleotides matching TRBD1. The J call may be mistaken, given a closer DNA end match to TRBJ2-7. The CDR3 consists of 13 residues. Germline CDR1 reads SQVTM; CDR2 reads ANQGSEA. CDR3 in DNA: TGCAGCGTTGACGTCTCAGGGGGCGACGAGCAGTACTTC. Amino acid sequence: CSVDVSGGDEQYF.

This clonotype was seen just once. A read error may produce the germline difference seen at one junction end. This chain joins TRBV28 and TRBJ1-2; 7 positions match TRBD1. This CDR3 region has 15 residues. CDR1 MDHEN and CDR2 SYDVKM come from the germline V gene. CDR3 bases: TGTGCCAGCAGTTTATTAGGGTCAGGGGGAGGAGGCTGCACCTTC. Encoded protein: CASSLLGSGGGGCTF.

On this clonotype itself: This may arise from a read error, as a much more abundant clone is one base away. The chain uses TRBV5-5 and TRBJ2-7; a weak D match, TRBD2 (5 bases). The CDR3 runs to 15 residues. Deletions cut 3 bases from V and 2 bases from J, with 15 bases between. Germline CDR1 reads SGHKS; CDR2 reads YYEKEE (reference sequence). This chain's CDR3 is CASSWGERIAYEQYF. In DNA, the CDR3 is TGTGCCAGCAGCTGGGGAGAAAGGATAGCCTACGAGCAGTACTTC.

This clonotype appeared many times. The rearrangement joins TRBV20-1 to TRBJ1-2; 10 nucleotides agree with TRBD1. Trimming took 4 bases from V and 4 from J; bases not matched to a gene: 3. Germline V lookup: CDR1 DFQATT, CDR2 SNEGSKA (reference sequence). The CDR3 is made up of 13 amino acids. The CDR3 here is CSATTGGVYGYTF. CDR3 nucleotides: TGCAGTGCTACGACAGGGGGCGTCTATGGCTACACCTTC.

This clonotype has a count of ten or more. CDR3: CSARMREGGIYGYTF. The DNA of the CDR3 is TGCAGTGCTAGAATGAGGGAAGGGGGGATTTATGGCTACACCTTC. The chain recombines TRBV20-1 with TRBJ1-2; D is perhaps TRBD1 (6 bases). Germline CDR1 and CDR2: DFQATT and SNEGSKA (reference sequence). V lost 2 bases, J lost 5 bases, and 18 bases lay in between. The CDR3 length is 15 residues.

This clonotype occurred many times. The chain combines TRBV12-3 or TRBV12-4 with TRBJ1-2; unclear D gene. The ends were cut back, 7 bases at V and 2 bases at J, with 14 bases in the middle. The CDR3 length is 14 residues. CDR3 sequence (DNA): TGTGCCAGCACCCACTCGACGGAGAACTATGGCTACACCTTC. Translated, it gives CASTHSTENYGYTF.

The chain is built from TRBV11-2 and TRBJ2-5; the match to TRBD2 covers 7 bases. The J call could be wrong; TRBJ2-1 is a better fit for the DNA end. The CDR3 spans 15 residues. CDR1 and CDR2 from the germline V gene are SGHAT and FQNNGV. CDR3 loop: CASSLPLAERETQFF. The CDR3 DNA sequence: TGTGCCAGCAGCTTACCGCTAGCGGAGAGGGAGACCCAGTTCTTC.

This clonotype was seen only a few times. The chain recombines TRBV4-1 with TRBJ1-5; D gene uncertain. V lost 4 bases and J 4 bases, leaving 14 bases between the germline ends. CDR1 MGHRA and CDR2 YSYEKL come from the germline V gene. The CDR3 has 15 residues. The CDR3 region is CASSPVPSGNQPQHF. The CDR3 DNA sequence: TGCGCCAGCAGCCCCGTACCATCGGGGAATCAGCCCCAGCATTTT.

The V and J genes are TRBV19 and TRBJ2-1, with 7 bases identical to TRBD1. The CDR3 totals 15 residues. CDR1 LNHDA and CDR2 SQIVND come from the germline V gene (reference sequence). The V and J ends lost 2 bases and 5 bases, in that order; junction bases with no gene match: 6. The CDR3 DNA follows: TGTGCCAGTAGTATAAACAGGGGTTTAGACAATGAGCAGTTCTTC. Amino acids: CASSINRGLDNEQFF.

In regard to this clonotype: This may arise from a read error, as a much more abundant clone is one base away. The J gene is TRBJ2-1, the V gene TRBV3-1; the D gene is possibly TRBD2 (5 bases). The end of the DNA fits TRBJ2-7 better, so the J call may be wrong. CDR3 length: 17 amino acids. CDR1 LGHDT and CDR2 YNNKEL come from the germline V gene (reference sequence). The CDR3 DNA reads as TGTGCCAGCAGCCCCCTAGCAGCGGATAGCTCCTACAATGAGCAGTACTTC. Residues: CASSPLAADSSYNEQYF.

The chain has TRBV15 and TRBJ2-2; D is unresolved. V was cut by 5 bases and J by 5 bases, with 18 bases left in between. The CDR3 has 16 residues. Looked up from germline, CDR1 is LNHNV and CDR2 is YYDKDF (reference sequence). Written as DNA, the CDR3 is TGTGCCACCAGCTCCTTCTCCCCCCTTGGGACCGGGGAGCTGTTTTTT. This codes for CATSSFSPLGTGELFF.

The count of this clonotype is one. This may stem from a read error, because a much larger clone lies one nucleotide away. The chain joins TRBV4-1 to TRBJ2-4, with D maybe TRBD2 (6 bases). Germline-derived CDR1 and CDR2 are MGHRA and YSYEKL. The CDR3 has 17 amino acids. CDR3 in amino acids: CASSQTQEGRAKSIQYF. The CDR3 DNA reads as TGCGCCAGCAGCCAAACTCAGGAGGGCCGGGCCAAAAGCATTCAGTACTTC.

This clonotype was counted ten times or more. J is TRBJ2-1 and V is TRBV9, with D unresolved. CDR1 and CDR2 from the germline V gene are SGDLS and YYNGEE. V lost 0 bases and J lost 6, with 10 bases in between. The CDR3 contains 14 residues. The DNA of the CDR3 is TGTGCCAGCAGCGTAGAACCCTCTCCCAATGAGCAGTTCTTC. It yields the protein CASSVEPSPNEQFF.

Regarding this clonotype: This may be a read error, as it is one base from a much larger clone. V is TRBV13 and J is TRBJ1-4; 7 bases fit TRBD1. The CDR3 contains 16 residues. Per the germline V gene, CDR1 is PRHDT and CDR2 is FYEKMQ (reference sequence). The DNA for the CDR3 is TGTGCCAGCAGCTTAGGCGGAGGGGGCGGGAATGAAAAACGGTTTTTT. This sequence encodes CASSLGGGGGNEKRFF. Based on the CDR3 plus reference TRBV13 and TRBJ1-4, the full variable domain is AAGVIQSPRHLIKEKRETATLKCYPIPRHDTVYWYQQGPGQDPQFLISFYEKMQSDKGSIPDRFSAQQFSDYHSELNMSSLELGDSALYFCASSLGGGGGNEKRFFGSGTQLSVL.

This clonotype was recorded at least ten times. V and J are TRBV6-5 and TRBJ2-7; a weak D match, TRBD1 (6 bases). The end of the DNA fits TRBJ2-5 better, so the J call may be wrong. This CDR3 contains 13 residues. CDR1 and CDR2 (germline): MNHEY, SVGAGI. The chain's CDR3 is CASKTTGTETQYF. CDR3 sequence (DNA): TGTGCCAGCAAGACTACAGGGACGGAGACCCAGTACTTC.

For this clonotype: Being one base from a much bigger clone, this may be a read error. The CDR3 is CSARKRGSRETQYF. The CDR3 region has the DNA TGCAGTGCTAGAAAGAGGGGCTCCCGGGAGACCCAGTACTTC. V usage is TRBV20-1 and J usage is TRBJ2-5, with D perhaps TRBD1 or TRBD2 (5 bases each). CDR3 size: 14 residues. Germline values: CDR1 DFQATT, CDR2 SNEGSKA (reference sequence). Trimming took off 2 bases at V and 5 bases at J, with 15 bases between the two ends.

This clonotype was seen at least ten times. The rearrangement links TRBV10-3 to TRBJ2-1; the D gene is possibly TRBD1 (5 bases). Germline CDR1 is ENHRY and CDR2 is SYGVKD. Trimming removed 1 base at V and 9 bases at J, with 16 bases between. CDR3 length: 15 amino acids. The CDR3 region has the DNA TGTGCCATCAGTGAGTTGGCAGGGATTGGTTCTGAGCAGTTCTTC. Amino acids: CAISELAGIGSEQFF.

The chain is built from TRBV30 and TRBJ1-1; D might be TRBD1 (6 bases). This CDR3 has 12 residues. Germline lookup yields CDR1 GTSNPN and CDR2 SVGIG (reference sequence). The germline V and J ends were trimmed by 6 bases and 1 base, with 9 bases remaining between them. This chain's CDR3 is CACSRGNTEAFF. As DNA, the CDR3 is TGTGCCTGTTCCAGGGGGAACACTGAAGCTTTCTTT.